This T cell receptor (beta chain) appears in the sequencing data of a study of blood T cell repertoires in COVID-19. The CDR3 length is 14 residues. Trimming removed 2 bases from V and 5 bases from J, with 12 bases in between. CDR1 SGHTA and CDR2 FQGNSA come from the germline V gene. Some clones are missing from TCRdb's copy, which holds only in-frame ones; the method was immunoSEQ multiplex PCR. Among over 250,000 clones listed, approximately 87% were seen once. The sample consisted of peripheral blood. The J gene is TRBJ1-1, the V gene TRBV7-2; D perhaps matches TRBD1 (6 bases). This TCR derives from a woman aged 45-60 years with acute or convalescent COVID-19. CDR3 region: CASSLNWGRTEAFF. The DNA of the CDR3 is TGTGCCAGCAGCTTAAATTGGGGGCGAACTGAAGCTTTCTTT.